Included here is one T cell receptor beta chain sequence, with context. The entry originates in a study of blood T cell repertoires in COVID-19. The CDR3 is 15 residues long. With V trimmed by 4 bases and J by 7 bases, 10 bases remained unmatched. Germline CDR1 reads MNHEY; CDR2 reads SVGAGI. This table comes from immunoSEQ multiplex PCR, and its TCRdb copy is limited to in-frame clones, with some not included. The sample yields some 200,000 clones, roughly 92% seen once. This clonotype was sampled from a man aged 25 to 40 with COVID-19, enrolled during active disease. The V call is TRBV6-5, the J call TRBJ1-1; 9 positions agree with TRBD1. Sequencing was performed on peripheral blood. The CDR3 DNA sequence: TGTGCCAGCAGTTCAAATGCCGGGACAGGGCTTGAAGCTTTCTTT. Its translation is CASSSNAGTGLEAFF.